A selection of T cell receptor beta chains follows, all from one sample in a study of T cell responses to AZD1222 COVID-19 vaccine. TCRdb's copy holds only in-frame clones and misses some; the assay was immunoSEQ multiplex PCR. The sample carries about 92,000 clones, around 90% recorded once. The sequenced sample was peripheral blood, obtained on day 0 of AZD1222 vaccination. Every receptor here comes from an adult in good health. CDR3s include the opening cysteine and the closing phenylalanine or tryptophan. A D gene is named only where the DNA matches it firmly. Expanded clones get a size class; other rows say once, few or many, or leave the size out.

cdr3_aa,cdr3_nt,clone_size,cdr3_length,d_call,j_call,v_call
CAISEPGNEKLFF,TGTGCCATCAGTGAACCGGGTAATGAAAAACTGTTTTTT,.,13,.,TRBJ1-4,TRBV10-3
CASSLARVETEAFF,TGTGCCAGCAGCTTAGCCAGGGTTGAAACTGAAGCTTTCTTT,.,14,.,TRBJ1-1,TRBV7-8
CASSPPGLAFNEQFF,TGTGCCAGTAGTCCACCGGGACTAGCGTTCAATGAGCAGTTCTTC,.,15,TRBD2,TRBJ2-1,TRBV19
CAWSAGTSVSNEQFF,TGTGCCTGGAGTGCCGGGACTAGCGTTTCAAATGAGCAGTTCTTC,once,15,TRBD2,TRBJ2-1,TRBV30
CASSGAGRTKEQETQYF,TGCGCCAGCAGCGGGGCTGGAAGGACCAAGGAACAAGAGACCCAGTACTTC,.,17,.,TRBJ2-5,TRBV10-2
CASSPRQGGNSPLHF,TGTGCCAGCAGTCCTCGACAGGGAGGAAATTCACCCCTCCACTTT,.,15,TRBD1,TRBJ1-6,TRBV28
CASRIGQGGQPQHF,TGTGCCAGCAGAATCGGGCAGGGGGGTCAGCCCCAGCATTTT,.,14,TRBD1,TRBJ1-5,TRBV28
CASSEFGGEETQYF,TGTGCCAGCAGTGAATTCGGAGGGGAAGAGACCCAGTACTTC,once,14,.,TRBJ2-5,TRBV6-1
CASSHRRTPSTDTQYF,TGTGCCAGCAGCCATAGGCGGACTCCTAGCACAGATACGCAGTATTTT,.,16,.,TRBJ2-3,TRBV3-1/TRBV3-2
CASNRAWETQYF,TGTGCCAGCAACAGGGCTTGGGAGACCCAGTACTTC,.,12,.,TRBJ2-5,TRBV6-5
CASSSPGELFF,TGTGCCAGTAGTTCACCCGGGGAGCTGTTTTTT,.,11,.,TRBJ2-2,TRBV19
CASSLELTRELFF,TGTGCCAGCAGCTTAGAACTTACCAGGGAACTGTTTTTT,.,13,.,TRBJ1-4,TRBV7-2
CASSLRELGTNTEAFF,TGTGCCAGCAGCTTAAGGGAATTGGGGACGAACACTGAAGCTTTCTTT,.,16,.,TRBJ1-1,TRBV11-2
CASSVVENTGELFF,TGTGCCAGCAGCGTAGTCGAGAACACCGGGGAGCTGTTTTTT,.,14,.,TRBJ2-2,TRBV9
CASSLVTVDIGNTIYF,TGTGCCAGCAGCTTAGTGACGGTGGATATCGGAAACACCATATATTTT,once,16,.,TRBJ1-3,TRBV7-2
CASSRSTGQGAGTQYF,TGTGCCAGCAGTCGGTCTACGGGACAGGGGGCCGGGACCCAGTACTTC,.,16,TRBD1,TRBJ2-5,TRBV28
CAISESRSGQGNQPQHF,TGTGCCATCAGTGAGTCCAGGTCGGGACAGGGCAATCAGCCCCAGCATTTT,.,17,TRBD1,TRBJ1-5,TRBV10-3
CASSFAGTSGLGVF,TGTGCCAGCAGTTTCGCGGGGACTAGCGGGCTCGGGGTCTTC,.,14,TRBD2,TRBJ2-1,TRBV28
CASSLTLTNEQFF,TGTGCCAGCAGTCTCACCCTAACCAATGAGCAGTTCTTC,.,13,.,TRBJ2-1,TRBV2
CASSYGHLTYEQYF,TGTGCCAGCAGTTACGGGCATCTGACCTACGAGCAGTACTTC,.,14,.,TRBJ2-7,TRBV6-2/TRBV6-3
CASSHPPGGGSTEAFF,TGTGCCAGCAGCCATCCTCCAGGGGGGGGGAGCACTGAAGCTTTCTTT,once,16,TRBD1,TRBJ1-1,TRBV7-8
CASSFTGSSYEQYF,TGTGCCAGCAGCTTCACAGGGAGCTCCTACGAGCAGTACTTC,.,14,.,TRBJ2-7,TRBV7-9
CASSLGTRGHNEQFF,TGTGCCAGCAGTTTAGGGACTAGAGGCCACAATGAGCAGTTCTTC,once,15,TRBD2,TRBJ2-1,TRBV27
CATSGYRGSYEADNEQFF,TGTGCCACCAGTGGGTACCGCGGGAGTTACGAGGCCGACAATGAGCAGTTCTTC,.,18,TRBD2,TRBJ2-1,TRBV24-1
CASRPGQLYGYTF,TGTGCCAGTAGACCGGGACAGCTATATGGCTACACCTTC,.,13,TRBD1,TRBJ1-2,TRBV19
CASRGRDQPQHF,TGTGCCAGCAGGGGCCGGGATCAGCCCCAGCATTTT,.,12,.,TRBJ1-5,TRBV6-5
CASSSLAGTSTDTQYF,TGTGCCAGCAGTTCTCTAGCGGGAACTAGCACAGATACGCAGTATTTT,.,16,TRBD2,TRBJ2-3,TRBV6-5
CASSLIRGGGELFF,TGTGCCAGCAGTCTTATCAGGGGTGGCGGGGAGCTGTTTTTT,.,14,.,TRBJ2-2,TRBV27
CASSVPPGSGRLEQYF,TGTGCCAGCAGCGTGCCCCCTGGTAGCGGGAGACTCGAGCAGTACTTC,.,16,TRBD2,TRBJ2-7,TRBV7-8
CASSESPGQGTDTQYF,TGTGCCAGCAGCGAATCGCCGGGACAGGGAACAGATACGCAGTATTTT,.,16,TRBD1,TRBJ2-3,TRBV9
CASSSPNGLTDTQYF,TGTGCCAGCAGTTCTCCTAACGGCTTGACAGATACGCAGTATTTT,once,15,.,TRBJ2-3,TRBV28
CASSATSGSWYNEQFF,TGTGCCAGCAGCGCGACTAGCGGGAGTTGGTACAATGAGCAGTTCTTC,.,16,TRBD2,TRBJ2-1,TRBV7-9
CASRSGTGVGYTF,TGTGCCAGCAGATCCGGGACAGGGGTCGGCTACACCTTC,once,13,TRBD1,TRBJ1-2,TRBV12-3/TRBV12-4
CASSLEQGTEAFF,TGTGCCAGCAGCTTAGAGCAGGGAACTGAAGCTTTCTTT,few,13,.,TRBJ1-1,TRBV7-9
CASRSPGQGHEQYF,TGTGCCAGCAGGTCACCGGGACAGGGTCACGAGCAGTACTTC,few,14,TRBD1,TRBJ2-7,TRBV28
CSVVDRWVQGSNADEQFF,TGCAGCGTTGTGGACCGATGGGTCCAAGGGTCGAATGCGGATGAGCAGTTCTTC,.,18,.,TRBJ2-1,TRBV29-1
CASRFREGEQYF,TGCGCCAGCAGGTTCAGGGAGGGCGAGCAGTACTTC,once,12,TRBD2,TRBJ2-7,TRBV5-1
CASSLSQNTEAFF,TGTGCCAGCAGCTTGAGCCAGAACACTGAAGCTTTCTTT,.,13,.,TRBJ1-1,TRBV7-6
CAWSATAYNEQFF,TGTGCCTGGAGTGCGACAGCTTACAATGAGCAGTTCTTC,.,13,.,TRBJ2-1,TRBV30
CASSRDSSYGYTF,TGTGCCAGCAGCCGGGACAGCAGCTATGGCTACACCTTC,.,13,TRBD1,TRBJ1-2,TRBV9
CASSQGLAGQETQYF,TGTGCCAGCAGCCAAGGACTAGCGGGACAAGAGACCCAGTACTTC,.,15,TRBD2,TRBJ2-5,TRBV4-2
CASSERGAVTF,TGTGCCAGCAGTGAGAGGGGGGCAGTAACCTTC,.,11,.,TRBJ1-2,TRBV2
CASSEGVNPSYEQYF,TGTGCCAGCAGCGAGGGGGTGAACCCATCCTACGAGCAGTACTTC,.,15,.,TRBJ2-7,TRBV7-2
CATSRPGGEGEKLFF,TGTGCCACCAGCAGGCCTGGTGGCGAGGGGGAAAAACTGTTTTTT,.,15,.,TRBJ1-4,TRBV15
CASSQVTSAEQFF,TGCGCCAGCAGCCAGGTTACTAGCGCTGAGCAGTTCTTC,.,13,TRBD2,TRBJ2-1,TRBV4-1
CSVESGGQPTTDTQYF,TGCAGCGTTGAGAGCGGCGGGCAGCCGACCACAGATACGCAGTATTTT,.,16,.,TRBJ2-3,TRBV29-1
CAWKRQSTNEKLFF,TGTGCCTGGAAGCGACAGTCTACTAATGAAAAACTGTTTTTT,.,14,.,TRBJ1-4,TRBV30
CASSTKGASQETQYF,TGTGCCAGCAGTACCAAGGGGGCTTCCCAAGAGACCCAGTACTTC,.,15,TRBD1,TRBJ2-5,TRBV27
CASSYLTGELFF,TGTGCCAGCAGTTACTTGACCGGGGAGCTGTTTTTT,.,12,.,TRBJ2-2,TRBV6-6
CSADGATVSYNEQFF,TGCAGCGCCGATGGGGCGACAGTCTCCTACAATGAGCAGTTCTTC,.,15,.,TRBJ2-1,TRBV29-1
CAISESSQPQHF,TGTGCCATCAGTGAGTCGTCACAGCCCCAGCATTTT,.,12,.,TRBJ1-5,TRBV10-3
CASSLYGREYF,TGTGCCAGCAGTTTATACGGGAGGGAGTACTTC,.,11,TRBD2,TRBJ2-7,TRBV28
CSVEMVRGQALNTEAFF,TGCAGCGTTGAAATGGTAAGGGGACAAGCACTGAACACTGAAGCTTTCTTT,.,17,.,TRBJ1-1,TRBV29-1